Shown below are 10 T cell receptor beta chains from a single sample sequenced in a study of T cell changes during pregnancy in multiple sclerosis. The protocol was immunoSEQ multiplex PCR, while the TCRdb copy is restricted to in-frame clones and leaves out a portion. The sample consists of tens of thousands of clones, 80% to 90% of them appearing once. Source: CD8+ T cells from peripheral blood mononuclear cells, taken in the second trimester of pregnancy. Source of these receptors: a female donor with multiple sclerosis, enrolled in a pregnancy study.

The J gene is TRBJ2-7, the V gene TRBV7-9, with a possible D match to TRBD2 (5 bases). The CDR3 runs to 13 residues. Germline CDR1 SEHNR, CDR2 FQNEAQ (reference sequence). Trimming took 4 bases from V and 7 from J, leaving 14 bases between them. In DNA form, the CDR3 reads TGTGCCAGCAGCTCGGCTACACCGGGGGAGCAGTACTTC. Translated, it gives CASSSATPGEQYF.

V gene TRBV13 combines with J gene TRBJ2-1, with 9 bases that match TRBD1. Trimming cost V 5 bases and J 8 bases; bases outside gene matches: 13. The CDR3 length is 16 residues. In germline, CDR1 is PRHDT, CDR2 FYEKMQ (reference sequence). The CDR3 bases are TGTGCCAGCAGCCCATTCTCCGGGACAGGGTTATATGAGCAGTTCTTC. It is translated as CASSPFSGTGLYEQFF.

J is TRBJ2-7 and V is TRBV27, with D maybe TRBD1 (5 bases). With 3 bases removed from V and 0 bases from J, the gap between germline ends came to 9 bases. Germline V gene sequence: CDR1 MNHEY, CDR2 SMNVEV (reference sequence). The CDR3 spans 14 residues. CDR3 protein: CASSLLQGSYEQYF. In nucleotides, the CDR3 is TGTGCCAGCAGTTTGCTGCAGGGCTCCTACGAGCAGTACTTC.

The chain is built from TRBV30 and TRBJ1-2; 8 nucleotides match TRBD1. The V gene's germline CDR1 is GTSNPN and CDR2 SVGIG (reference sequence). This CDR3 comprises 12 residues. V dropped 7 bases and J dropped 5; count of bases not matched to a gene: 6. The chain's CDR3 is CASSDREYGYTF. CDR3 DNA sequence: TGTGCCTCCTCGGACAGGGAGTATGGCTACACCTTC. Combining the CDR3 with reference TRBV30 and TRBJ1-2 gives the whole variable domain SQTIHQWPATLVQPVGSPLSLECTVEGTSNPNLYWYRQAAGRGLQLLFYSVGIGQISSEVPQNLSASRPQDRQFILSSKKLLLSDSGFYLCASSDREYGYTFGSGTRLTVV.

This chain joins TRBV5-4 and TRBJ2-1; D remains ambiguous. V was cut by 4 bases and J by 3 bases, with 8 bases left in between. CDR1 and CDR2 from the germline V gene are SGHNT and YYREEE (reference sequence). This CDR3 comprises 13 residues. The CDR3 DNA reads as TGTGCCAGCAGCCCAGCAGGCTACAATGAGCAGTTCTTC. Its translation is CASSPAGYNEQFF.

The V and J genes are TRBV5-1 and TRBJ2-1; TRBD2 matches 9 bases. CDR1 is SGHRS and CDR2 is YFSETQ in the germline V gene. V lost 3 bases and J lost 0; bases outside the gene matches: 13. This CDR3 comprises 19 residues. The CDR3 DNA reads TGCGCCAGCAGCTCCCTTGATAGCGGGAGTAGTTCCTCCTACAATGAGCAGTTCTTC. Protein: CASSSLDSGSSSSYNEQFF. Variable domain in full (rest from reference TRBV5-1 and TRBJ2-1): KAGVTQTPRYLIKTRGQQVTLSCSPISGHRSVSWYQQTPGQGLQFLFEYFSETQRNKGNFPGRFSGRQFSNSRSEMNVSTLELGDSALYLCASSSLDSGSSSSYNEQFFGPGTRLTVL.

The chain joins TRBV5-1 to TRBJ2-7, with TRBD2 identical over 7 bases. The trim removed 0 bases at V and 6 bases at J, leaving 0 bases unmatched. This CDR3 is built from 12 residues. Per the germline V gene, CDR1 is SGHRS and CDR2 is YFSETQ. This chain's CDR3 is CASSLAGGEQYF. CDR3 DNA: TGCGCCAGCAGCTTGGCGGGGGGCGAGCAGTACTTC.

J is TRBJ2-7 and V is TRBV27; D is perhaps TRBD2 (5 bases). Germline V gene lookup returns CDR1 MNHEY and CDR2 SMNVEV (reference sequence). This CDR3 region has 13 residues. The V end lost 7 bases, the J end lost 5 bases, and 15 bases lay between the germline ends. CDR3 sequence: CASTTRVGDEQYF. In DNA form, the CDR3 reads TGTGCCAGCACAACTAGGGTTGGCGACGAGCAGTACTTC.

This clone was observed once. The CDR3 loop reads CASSSDRVEAFF. The DNA for the CDR3 is TGTGCCAGCAGTTCTGACCGGGTCGAAGCTTTCTTT. The chain couples TRBV6-6 to TRBJ1-1; D is undetermined. The CDR3 spans 12 residues. CDR1 is MNHNY, CDR2 SVGAGI, per germline (reference sequence). The V and J ends lost 4 bases and 8 bases respectively, with 11 bases between them.

The CDR3 region has the DNA TGTGCCAGCAGTAACGGAGGTTGGCAGCCCCAGCATTTT. Translation gives CASSNGGWQPQHF. The chain couples TRBV27 to TRBJ1-5, with no clear D. CDR3 length: 13 amino acids. Germline V gene data show CDR1 as MNHEY and CDR2 as SMNVEV (reference sequence). Trimming removed 5 bases from V and 7 bases from J, with 12 bases in between.